The 23 T cell receptor beta chains presented below share a single source sample, sequenced in a study of blood T cell repertoires in COVID-19. The data were produced by immunoSEQ multiplex PCR, yet TCRdb's version contains in-frame clones alone and is incomplete. Of about 68,000 clones listed, approximately 88% are singletons. Sequencing input: peripheral blood. These receptors came from a man aged 50 to 60 with active COVID-19.

The chain uses TRBV7-2 and TRBJ2-7; 7 bases are a match to TRBD1. Germline CDR1 and CDR2: SGHTA and FQGNSA. CDR3 length equals 14 residues. Unmatched junction bases numbered 2, after V lost 3 bases and J lost 0 bases. CDR3 residues: CASSFEGASYEQYF. Here the CDR3 DNA reads TGTGCCAGCAGCTTCGAGGGGGCCTCCTACGAGCAGTACTTC.

This clone occurred a few times. The chain uses TRBV4-1 and TRBJ2-3, with TRBD1 matching over 9 bases. Germline V gene lookup returns CDR1 MGHRA and CDR2 YSYEKL. The CDR3 runs to 15 residues. Trimming took 0 bases from V and 6 from J; bases not matched to a gene: 4. CDR3 nucleotide sequence: TGCGCCAGCAGCCAAGAGGACAGGGGAGGGGATACGCAGTATTTT. This gives the protein CASSQEDRGGDTQYF.

This chain links TRBV30 with TRBJ2-7; maybe TRBD2 (5 bases). The CDR3 consists of 11 residues. V was trimmed by 2 bases and J by 6 bases, leaving 8 bases between them. Germline lookup yields CDR1 GTSNPN and CDR2 SVGIG (reference sequence). CDR3 coding DNA: TGTGCCTGGAGTACGGCGGGCGAGCAGTACTTC. Protein: CAWSTAGEQYF.

This chain uses TRBV5-1 with TRBJ2-3; TRBD2 matches 10 bases. Looked up from germline, CDR1 is SGHRS and CDR2 is YFSETQ. V lost 0 bases, J lost 5 bases, and 9 bases stayed unmatched. This CDR3 is built from 17 residues. CDR3 DNA: TGCGCCAGCAGCTTGGTGTCAGCGGGAGGGCCTAAAGATACGCAGTATTTT. Translating gives CASSLVSAGGPKDTQYF.

CDR3 in amino acids: CASNRDRGVSPLHF. The CDR3 DNA follows: TGTGCCAGCAACCGGGACAGGGGAGTTTCACCCCTCCACTTT. The V gene is TRBV2, the J gene TRBJ1-6; 10 bases are a match to TRBD1. This CDR3 has 14 residues. V shed 7 bases and J 9 bases; nucleotides not matched to a gene: 6. Germline assignment: CDR1 SNHLY and CDR2 FYNNEI.

The chain combines TRBV29-1 with TRBJ2-7, with 8 positions matching TRBD1. Germline trimming cut 6 bases from V and 5 bases from J; bases unmatched to any gene: 9. The CDR3 length is 13 residues. Germline assignment: CDR1 SQVTM and CDR2 ANQGSEA. CDR3 in amino acids: CSVNRGTVDEQYF. The CDR3 coding sequence is TGCAGCGTCAACAGGGGGACAGTCGACGAGCAGTACTTC.

The V and J genes are TRBV7-6 and TRBJ2-7, with TRBD2 matching 7 bases. CDR1 is SGHVS and CDR2 is FNYEAQ in the germline V gene. The CDR3 has 17 residues. J lost 2 bases, V lost 2 bases, and 12 bases had no gene match. The CDR3 bases are TGTGCCAGCAGCTTAATGCCCCCCGCGGGGGTCGCCTACGAGCAGTACTTC. As protein: CASSLMPPAGVAYEQYF.

V gene TRBV10-2 combines with J gene TRBJ2-2; maybe TRBD2 (6 bases). The CDR3 totals 15 residues. CDR1 and CDR2 from the germline V gene are WSHSY and SAAADI. V lost 6 bases and J 4 bases, leaving 15 bases between the germline ends. CDR3: CASRDGSVGTGELFF. In DNA, the CDR3 is TGCGCCAGCAGAGACGGGAGTGTAGGCACCGGGGAGCTGTTTTTT.

The sample holds one count of this clone. This chain connects TRBV12-3 or TRBV12-4 to TRBJ2-5; D remains unclear. There are 11 residues in the CDR3. Trimming stripped 6 bases from V and 5 bases from J, with 7 bases between. As DNA, the CDR3 is TGTGCCAGCAGCGCCGGGGAGACCCAGTACTTC. Translated, it gives CASSAGETQYF.

The J gene is TRBJ2-5, the V gene TRBV29-1, with 8 bases aligning to TRBD1. The V and J ends lost 1 base and 4 bases, in that order; junction bases with no gene match: 2. Germline V gene data show CDR1 as SQVTM and CDR2 as ANQGSEA. The CDR3 runs 13 residues. CDR3 DNA sequence: TGCAGCGTTGAAGGGACAGGGAGAGAGACCCAGTACTTC. It encodes CSVEGTGRETQYF.

The rearrangement links TRBV4-2 to TRBJ2-3; no reliable D call. The V gene's germline CDR1 is LGHNA and CDR2 YNFKEQ. CDR3 length equals 13 residues. Trimming pared 1 base from V and 8 bases from J, leaving 10 bases between. The CDR3 nucleotides are TGTGCCAGCAGCCAAGGATCCGGAGCTACGCAGTATTTT. Its translation: CASSQGSGATQYF.

This sequence joins TRBV30 and TRBJ1-5; D is perhaps TRBD1 (5 bases). Germline CDR1 reads GTSNPN; CDR2 reads SVGIG (reference sequence). The CDR3 runs 15 residues. The DNA for the CDR3 is TGTGCTGTGGGGCAGGGAGGGCTGAGCAATCAGCCCCAGCATTTT. Translation gives CAVGQGGLSNQPQHF.

The chain couples TRBV7-2 to TRBJ1-1; D gene ambiguous. Germline CDR1 reads SGHTA; CDR2 reads FQGNSA. The CDR3 contains 13 residues. Trimming stripped 2 bases from V and 8 bases from J, with 12 bases between. The CDR3 is CASSLPPRYEAFF. The CDR3 coding sequence is TGTGCCAGCAGCTTACCCCCCCGCTACGAAGCTTTCTTT.

This chain links TRBV12-3 or TRBV12-4 with TRBJ1-2; 8 nucleotides align to TRBD1. The CDR3 contains 13 residues. After removal of 6 bases from V and 4 bases from J, the junction contained 4 bases not matched to a gene. The CDR3 sequence is CASSRDRLYGYTF. In DNA form, the CDR3 reads TGTGCCAGCAGCCGGGACAGGCTCTATGGCTACACCTTC.

The chain uses TRBV3-1 (or the pseudogene TRBV3-2) and TRBJ2-7, with 14 bases identical to TRBD2. J gave up 7 bases and V 4 bases, and 12 bases lay outside the gene matches. The CDR3 runs 17 residues. Germline CDR1 and CDR2: LGHDT and YNNKEL (reference sequence). The CDR3 sequence: CASSLSGTSGGRREQYF. The DNA of the CDR3 is TGTGCCAGCAGCCTCTCCGGGACTAGCGGGGGCCGTCGGGAGCAGTACTTC.

The rearrangement links TRBV12-3 or TRBV12-4 to TRBJ2-7; 8 bases agree with TRBD2. The CDR3 is 13 amino acids. V gave up 6 bases and J gave up 7 bases; unmatched junction bases: 8. CDR3 in amino acids: CASSQSGGLEQYF. CDR3 DNA: TGTGCCAGCAGCCAGAGCGGGGGCTTGGAGCAGTACTTC.

The chain recombines TRBV6-6 with TRBJ2-2; possible D gene TRBD1, 5 bases. The germline V and J ends were trimmed by 0 bases and 3 bases, with 8 bases remaining between them. Germline V gene data show CDR1 as MNHNY and CDR2 as SVGAGI (reference sequence). CDR3 length: 15 amino acids. CDR3 sequence: CASSYSIQDTGELFF. CDR3 bases: TGTGCCAGCAGTTACTCGATACAGGACACCGGGGAGCTGTTTTTT.

In this sample, this clone turned up once. The rearrangement links TRBV2 to TRBJ2-7; D may be TRBD1 (6 bases). The CDR3 sequence is 12 residues long. V was cut by 7 bases and J by 5 bases, with 12 bases left in between. The germline V gene encodes CDR1 SNHLY and CDR2 FYNNEI. The CDR3 sequence is CASTVDRNEQYF. The CDR3 nucleotides are TGTGCCAGCACCGTCGACAGGAACGAGCAGTACTTC. Full variable domain (outside the CDR3, taken from reference TRBV2 and TRBJ2-7): EPEVTQTPSHQVTQMGQEVILRCVPISNHLYFYWYRQILGQKVEFLVSFYNNEISEKSEIFDDQFSVERPDGSNFTLKIRSTKLEDSAMYFCASTVDRNEQYFGPGTRLTVT.

The chain joins TRBV29-1 to TRBJ1-2, with TRBD1 as a possible D gene (5 bases). The CDR3 is 12 residues long. Trimming removed 1 base at V and 5 bases at J, with 8 bases between. Looked up from germline, CDR1 is SQVTM and CDR2 is ANQGSEA. CDR3 amino acids: CSVEAGLYGYTF. The CDR3 coding sequence is TGCAGCGTTGAAGCAGGGTTATATGGCTACACCTTC.

The chain is built from TRBV7-9 and TRBJ1-2; unclear D gene. V was shortened by 5 bases and J by 8 bases, with 9 bases between the two germline ends. In germline, CDR1 is SEHNR, CDR2 FQNEAQ (reference sequence). The CDR3 is 11 amino acids. The CDR3: CASSKAGGYTF. In nucleotides, the CDR3 is TGTGCCAGCAGCAAGGCGGGGGGCTACACCTTC.

The chain employs TRBV5-1 and TRBJ2-6; D is possibly TRBD1 (6 bases). The germline V and J ends were trimmed by 1 base and 13 bases, with 12 bases remaining between them. The germline CDR1 and CDR2 sequences are SGHRS and YFSETQ. The CDR3 spans 13 residues. The CDR3 bases are TGCGCCAGCAGCTTGACGGACAGAGTTGTCCTGACTTTC. It encodes CASSLTDRVVLTF.

The chain couples TRBV15 to TRBJ2-1, with 7 bases aligning to TRBD2. Germline V gives CDR1 LNHNV, CDR2 YYDKDF (reference sequence). The CDR3 is made up of 15 amino acids. The V and J ends lost 6 bases and 6 bases, in that order; junction bases with no gene match: 11. In nucleotides, the CDR3 is TGTGCCACCAGAGGCATGGGAGGGCCGGGCAATGAGCAGTTCTTC. It translates to CATRGMGGPGNEQFF.

The chain is built from TRBV6-4 and TRBJ2-7; TRBD2 matches 7 bases. V dropped 3 bases and J dropped 6; count of bases not matched to a gene: 5. The CDR3 has 13 amino acids. The V gene's germline CDR1 is MRHNA and CDR2 SNTAGT. CDR3 region: CASSEGGIGEQYF. The CDR3 DNA is TGTGCCAGCAGTGAGGGAGGGATCGGCGAGCAGTACTTC.